This TCR beta chain was documented in a study of blood T cell repertoires in COVID-19 (dated by TCRdb to between 2020 and 2021). Study-wide context: Samples covering the acute and convalescent phases of COVID-19 were provided by collaborators in the United States, Italy and Spain. The prospective study material was composed of cDNA or gDNA derived from T cells, B-cell-depleted T cells, or PBMCs. Subjects who had been exposed to COVID-19, were actively infected with it, or had recovered from it provided the deeply sampled blood TCRbeta repertoires that made up the dataset. The repertoires were released in a freely available public database meant as a resource for research on the immune response to SARS-CoV-2. Samples came from the ongoing ImmuneRACE study (first 160 participants) plus 1,254 subjects from 6 global collaborators. Sample metadata almost always included a de-identified subject ID, COVID-19 status, age in years and sex. Where HLA class I and class II types were available, the types were taken from metadata supplied by the sample provider, not from assay-based typing. General findings and caveats noted by the study authors: The quantity of clinical and demographic metadata differed by source and by participant and was supplied without curation.

Whole blood was collected in K2EDTA tubes by collaborating institutions according to the institutions' own protocols. For TCRbeta analysis, collaborator samples were shipped as frozen whole blood, as isolated PBMCs, or as DNA extracted from either sample type. A word on this clone: No cognate antigen has been identified for it. No per-base quality is available; no much larger clone lies one base away.

V is shortened by 7 bases, J by 7 bases, and the region joining them spans 11 bases. The CDR3 holds 12 amino acids from the cysteine to the phenylalanine. Only the CDR3 DNA stays, 36 bases, in frame from base 1. The CDR1 and CDR2 encoded by the germline V gene are SGHAT and FQNNGV. TCRbeta CDR3 regions were amplified from genomic DNA using the immunoSEQ Assay, a bias-controlled multiplex PCR. For the original study's pipeline: The number of nucleated cells in each sample was estimated from the amplification of reference gene primers within the assay. To quantify the absolute abundance of each unique TCRbeta CDR3 rearrangement, sequence reads were collapsed and filtered. For each sample, productive Simpson clonality was calculated as the square root of Simpson's diversity index over productive rearrangements. TCRdb took over this immuneACCESS table, retaining in-frame rearrangements with V and J assigned. Such tables are incomplete; in checked studies, under half of the missing clones stem from an unresolved V gene, and the remainder is unexplained. The DNA gave D and trimming, while V, J and clone size come from that table. For this sample the table gives about 150,000 clones, of which around 76% were detected only once. The ten largest clonotypes hold around 4% of the sample.

Sequenced sample: peripheral blood. Recombination connected TRBV11-2 to TRBJ2-1; TRBD1 is a possible D gene, resting on 5 matching bases. This sequence originates from a man in his sixties with acute or convalescent COVID-19. The sequence in DNA is TGTGCCAGCACCATGGGGCGAAATGAGCAGTTCTTC. It translates as CASTMGRNEQFF.